This T cell receptor beta chain emerged from a study of T cell responses to AZD1222 COVID-19 vaccine. The study's findings and limits: Donors were mostly white British, more females; clonal diversity possibly underestimated. Among those given AZD1222, only five to seven were seropositive at baseline. Targets within unmutated variant regions were reportedly found for nearly half of spike-specific TCRs. Spike-specific TCRs gained breadth and depth after people received two AZD1222 doses.

Only one count was recorded for this clone. Its antigen is currently unknown. Libraries were prepared by immunoSEQ multiplex PCR; TCRdb keeps only in-frame clonotypes and omits some of them. The table has tens of thousands of clones, 80% to 90% seen once. V lost 2 bases, J lost 1 base, and 11 bases stayed unmatched. The CDR3 has 19 amino acids. Germline-derived CDR1 and CDR2 are SGDLS and YYNGEE. This chain uses TRBV9 with TRBJ2-6; 8 bases map to TRBD1. This receptor was obtained from an adult in good health. Source: peripheral blood, taken on day 0 of AZD1222 vaccination. The CDR3 nucleotides read TGTGCCAGCAGCGTGGGGACAGGCTTTGGAGGGTCTGGGGCCAACGTCCTGACTTTC. It yields the protein CASSVGTGFGGSGANVLTF.